Following are 7 T cell receptor beta chains from one sample sequenced in a study of cytomegalovirus exposure and HLA in healthy donors. Vbeta (60) and Jbeta (13) primers were used in the PCR. Sequencing used immunoSEQ multiplex PCR; TCRdb keeps in-frame clones, though not all of them. The sample comprises fewer than 120,000 clones, 75% to 90% of which are singletons, and about 1.8% rests with the top ten. Sequenced: PBMCs. The receptors stem from a man aged 35 to 55 in good health and CMV-seronegative.

The chain employs TRBV5-1 and TRBJ2-5; D is undetermined. The V end lost 3 bases, the J end lost 2 bases, and 2 bases lay between the germline ends. The CDR3 loop spans 11 amino acids. CDR1 SGHRS and CDR2 YFSETQ come from the germline V gene. The CDR3 reads CASSSQETQYF. The CDR3 DNA sequence: TGCGCCAGCAGCTCGCAAGAGACCCAGTACTTC.

The chain recombines TRBV6-6 with TRBJ1-1; D unresolved. The V gene's germline CDR1 is MNHNY and CDR2 SVGAGI (reference sequence). CDR3 size: 15 residues. Trimming shortened V by 0 bases and J by 1 base, and 9 bases separated the two germline ends. CDR3 sequence (DNA): TGTGCCAGCAGTTACTCTGGTCGAGGGAACACTGAAGCTTTCTTT. Its translation is CASSYSGRGNTEAFF.

The chain couples TRBV6-5 to TRBJ2-1; 8 positions match TRBD2. CDR3 length equals 16 residues. Germline CDR1 reads MNHEY; CDR2 reads SVGAGI. V was clipped by 2 bases and J by 12 bases; unmatched bases: 15. CDR3 DNA: TGTGCCAGCAGTTACGGGAGGCTAGCGGGTCACCAGGGGCAGTTCTTC. Translating gives CASSYGRLAGHQGQFF.

V is TRBV25-1 and J is TRBJ2-1; D is possibly TRBD2 (5 bases). Trimming stripped 3 bases from V and 7 bases from J, with 10 bases between. The CDR3 covers 13 residues. The V gene's germline CDR1 is MGHDK and CDR2 SYGVNS. CDR3 protein: CASSDFEGNEQFF. In nucleotides, the CDR3 is TGTGCCAGCAGTGATTTCGAGGGTAATGAGCAGTTCTTC.

This clone was detected only once. V is TRBV29-1 and J is TRBJ1-3; 7 nucleotides line up with TRBD1. Losses at the gene ends were 6 bases for V and 0 bases for J; bases not matched to a gene: 5. This CDR3 has 14 amino acids. Per the germline V gene, CDR1 is SQVTM and CDR2 is ANQGSEA. CDR3 sequence (DNA): TGCAGCGTCCGGGACAGAGTCTCTGGAAACACCATATATTTT. This encodes CSVRDRVSGNTIYF.

This chain links TRBV19 with TRBJ1-2; D remains ambiguous. Germline V gene lookup returns CDR1 LNHDA and CDR2 SQIVND (reference sequence). The CDR3 loop spans 13 amino acids. V was clipped by 3 bases and J by 4 bases, with 9 bases between them. The CDR3 loop reads CASSIGEFYGYTF. CDR3 DNA: TGTGCCAGTAGTATTGGGGAGTTCTATGGCTACACCTTC.

The chain couples TRBV4-2 to TRBJ2-7, with a tentative D call TRBD1 (6 bases). The CDR3 covers 16 residues. The germline CDR1 and CDR2 sequences are LGHNA and YNFKEQ. V shed 0 bases and J shed 0 bases, with 12 bases lying between them. DNA of the CDR3: TGTGCCAGCAGCCAAGAGGGCGACAGGACCTCCTACGAGCAGTACTTC. This gives the protein CASSQEGDRTSYEQYF.